Listed here are 29 T cell receptor beta chains from one sample, sequenced in a study of cytomegalovirus exposure and HLA in healthy donors. PCR involved 60 Vbeta and 13 Jbeta primers. Assay used: immunoSEQ multiplex PCR; TCRdb lists only in-frame clones, some missing. Among roughly 81,000 clones listed, 65% to 80% were seen once. The sequenced sample consisted of PBMCs. The receptors come from a man younger than 45 in good health and CMV-seronegative.

The V and J genes are TRBV12-1 and TRBJ2-4; the table assigns TRBD2, which was not confirmed against the DNA. TRBV12-1 is an annotated pseudogene. This CDR3 has 18 amino acids. For the CDR3, the DNA is TGTGCCAGCAGCTCACCTTCAGGGAGGGAGGACCCTATAAACATTCAGTACTTC. Amino acids: CASSSPSGREDPINIQYF.

The chain links TRBV28 to TRBJ2-7; no clear D. Germline V gene lookup returns CDR1 MDHEN and CDR2 SYDVKM. The CDR3 runs to 12 residues. Trimming took off 5 bases at V and 6 bases at J, with 11 bases between the two ends. In nucleotides, the CDR3 is TGTGCCAGCAGTCCTGAATTGCGCGAGCAGTACTTC. Translated: CASSPELREQYF.

This clone was picked up a small number of times. This sequence joins TRBV30 and TRBJ2-3; possibly TRBD1 for D (6 bases). Looked up from germline, CDR1 is GTSNPN and CDR2 is SVGIG (reference sequence). V was cut by 8 bases and J by 6 bases, with 15 bases left in between. This CDR3 contains 12 residues. CDR3 loop: CARGMTGDTQYF. The CDR3 nucleotides read TGTGCCCGGGGCATGACAGGCGATACGCAGTATTTT. Combining the CDR3 with reference TRBV30 and TRBJ2-3 gives the whole variable domain SQTIHQWPATLVQPVGSPLSLECTVEGTSNPNLYWYRQAAGRGLQLLFYSVGIGQISSEVPQNLSASRPQDRQFILSSKKLLLSDSGFYLCARGMTGDTQYFGPGTRLTVL.

V gene TRBV27 combines with J gene TRBJ2-3, with 8 bases matching TRBD2. V was clipped by 5 bases and J by 7 bases; unmatched bases: 14. Germline CDR1 MNHEY, CDR2 SMNVEV (reference sequence). The length of the CDR3 is 16 residues. The chain's CDR3 is CASSALFAGGPNTQYF. The CDR3 DNA reads as TGTGCCAGCAGTGCCTTATTTGCGGGGGGACCGAATACGCAGTATTTT.

The rearrangement links TRBV7-9 to TRBJ2-2, with D possibly matching TRBD1 (6 bases). This CDR3 contains 14 residues. V gave up 8 bases and J gave up 1 base, with 11 bases separating them. Germline V gene data show CDR1 as SEHNR and CDR2 as FQNEAQ (reference sequence). This CDR3 is CASQGHLNTGELFF. CDR3 sequence (DNA): TGTGCCAGCCAGGGACACTTGAACACCGGGGAGCTGTTTTTT. Full variable domain (missing parts from reference TRBV7-9 and TRBJ2-2): DTGVSQNPRHKITKRGQNVTFRCDPISEHNRLYWYRQTLGQGPEFLTYFQNEAQLEKSRLLSDRFSAERPKGSFSTLEIQRTEQGDSAMYLCASQGHLNTGELFFGEGSRLTVL.

This clone was found once. The gene calls are TRBV11-2 and TRBJ1-5, with D possibly TRBD1 on 5 matching bases. The CDR3 is 12 amino acids. The germline V and J ends were trimmed by 5 bases and 4 bases, with 6 bases remaining between them. Germline loops: CDR1 SGHAT, CDR2 FQNNGV. The CDR3 reads CASSGGNQPQHF. DNA of the CDR3: TGTGCCAGCAGCGGGGGGAATCAGCCCCAGCATTTT.

This clone occurred a few times. The rearrangement joins TRBV11-3 to TRBJ2-3, with D maybe TRBD2 (5 bases). The CDR3 sequence is 15 residues long. Germline CDR1 SGHNT, CDR2 YENEEA. V shed 1 base and J shed 3 bases, with 11 bases lying between them. The CDR3: CASSLGLRRTDTQYF. The CDR3 region has the DNA TGTGCCAGCAGCTTAGGACTTCGGAGGACAGATACGCAGTATTTT.

This chain uses TRBV10-3 with TRBJ1-1, with 7 bases that match TRBD1. Looked up from germline, CDR1 is ENHRY and CDR2 is SYGVKD. The length of the CDR3 is 14 residues. V lost 2 bases to trimming and J lost 4 bases; unmatched junction nucleotides: 4. CDR3 DNA sequence: TGTGCCATCAGTGAGGGATCAGGGGGCACTGAAGCTTTCTTT. Translated, it gives CAISEGSGGTEAFF.

The genes are TRBV6-4 and TRBJ1-2; no definite D call. Trimming pared 2 bases from V and 3 bases from J, leaving 16 bases between. The CDR3 is 16 residues long. Germline values: CDR1 MRHNA, CDR2 SNTAGT. The CDR3 coding sequence is TGTGCCAGCAGTGACAAGGAGTTCTTATACTACTATGGCTACACCTTC. This codes for CASSDKEFLYYYGYTF.

The rearrangement links TRBV11-2 to TRBJ2-1; 9 bases line up with TRBD2. The CDR3 has 11 residues. V was pared by 6 bases and J by 16 bases, with 7 bases of the junction left unmatched. The germline V gene encodes CDR1 SGHAT and CDR2 FQNNGV. The CDR3 loop reads CASRAGTSQFF. CDR3 nucleotide sequence: TGTGCCAGCAGGGCCGGGACTAGCCAATTCTTC.

J is TRBJ2-5 and V is TRBV5-1; no reliable D call. The DNA matches TRBJ2-7 better at its end, which makes the J call doubtful. This CDR3 comprises 14 residues. The germline V gene encodes CDR1 SGHRS and CDR2 YFSETQ. In nucleotides, the CDR3 is TGCGCCAGCAAATCTACCTCCCAGGTCTACGAGCAGTACTTC. This translates into CASKSTSQVYEQYF.

The chain couples TRBV5-4 to TRBJ2-2; 10 bases agree with TRBD1. The junction had 3 bases not matched to a gene; V was cut back by 3 bases and J by 10 bases. The CDR3 loop spans 13 amino acids. The germline CDR1 and CDR2 sequences are SGHNT and YYREEE (reference sequence). The CDR3, as DNA: TGTGCCAGCAGCTCAGGGACAGGGGAGGAGCTGTTTTTT. Its translation is CASSSGTGEELFF.

The V and J genes are TRBV6-5 and TRBJ1-6; the match to TRBD1 covers 8 bases. The length of the CDR3 is 14 residues. The V gene's germline CDR1 is MNHEY and CDR2 SVGAGI. The trim removed 5 bases at V and 9 bases at J, leaving 6 bases unmatched. The DNA of the CDR3 is TGTGCCAGCAGTCCCGGACAGGGCAGTTCACCCCTCCACTTT. Translated, it gives CASSPGQGSSPLHF.

This chain links TRBV27 with TRBJ2-3; possible D gene TRBD2, 6 bases. Trimming stripped 5 bases from V and 2 bases from J, with 23 bases between. The CDR3 runs to 18 residues. Per the germline V gene, CDR1 is MNHEY and CDR2 is SMNVEV (reference sequence). CDR3 DNA sequence: TGTGCCAGCAGTATGTTCCCCGTTAGGGCTAGCGCCACAGATACGCAGTATTTT. Amino acid sequence: CASSMFPVRASATDTQYF.

This chain connects TRBV4-2 to TRBJ2-7, with a tentative D call TRBD2 (6 bases). Germline CDR1 LGHNA, CDR2 YNFKEQ. V was pared by 4 bases and J by 4 bases, with 14 bases between. This CDR3 contains 14 residues. As DNA, the CDR3 is TGTGCCAGCAGCCGGGACTTGCGAGTATACGAGCAGTACTTC. It encodes CASSRDLRVYEQYF.

The chain has TRBV11-3 and TRBJ2-2; possible D gene TRBD2, 5 bases. This CDR3 comprises 15 residues. The V gene's germline CDR1 is SGHNT and CDR2 YENEEA. Trimming removed 4 bases from V and 1 base from J, with 10 bases in between. In nucleotides, the CDR3 is TGTGCCAGCAGCTCCGGGGTCGGGAACACCGGGGAGCTGTTTTTT. This sequence encodes CASSSGVGNTGELFF.

This chain uses TRBV6-1 with TRBJ2-3; D might be TRBD2 (5 bases). This CDR3 region has 12 residues. Germline CDR1 MNHNS, CDR2 SASEGT. Trimming stripped 4 bases from V and 6 bases from J, with 8 bases between. The CDR3 here is CASSGTSDTQYF. The CDR3 DNA sequence: TGTGCCAGCAGTGGGACTTCCGATACGCAGTATTTT.

The chain couples TRBV11-1 to TRBJ2-3, with a weak D call TRBD1 (6 bases). V shed 6 bases and J shed 4 bases, with 17 bases lying between them. The CDR3 is 15 residues long. Per the germline V gene, CDR1 is SGHAT and CDR2 is FQDESV (reference sequence). The CDR3 DNA is TGTGCCAGCAGTACCGGGATCAGGGGAGCAGATACGCAGTATTTT. Its protein product is CASSTGIRGADTQYF. Full variable domain (outside the CDR3, taken from reference TRBV11-1 and TRBJ2-3): EAEVAQSPRYKITEKSQAVAFWCDPISGHATLYWYRQILGQGPELLVQFQDESVVDDSQLPKDRFSAERLKGVDSTLKIQPAELGDSAMYLCASSTGIRGADTQYFGPGTRLTVL.

This clone was detected a few times. This chain joins TRBV18 and TRBJ2-7; 8 nucleotides align to TRBD1. Unmatched junction bases numbered 5, after V lost 1 base and J lost 3 bases. The length of the CDR3 is 15 residues. CDR1 and CDR2 (germline): KGHSH, LQKENI. CDR3 sequence reads: CASSPLGTGGYEQYF. CDR3 bases: TGTGCCAGCTCACCACTGGGAACAGGGGGCTACGAGCAGTACTTC. The entire variable domain, with the rest obtained from reference TRBV18 and TRBJ2-7, is as follows: NAGVMQNPRHLVRRRGQEARLRCSPMKGHSHVYWYRQLPEEGLKFMVYLQKENIIDESGMPKERFSAEFPKEGPSILRIQQVVRGDSAAYFCASSPLGTGGYEQYFGPGTRLTVT.

This chain links TRBV7-2 with TRBJ1-1; no clear D. The CDR3 has 13 amino acids. Trimming cost V 0 bases and J 11 bases, with 13 bases left between them. Germline V gives CDR1 SGHTA, CDR2 FQGNSA. The CDR3 region is CASSLAQRSVAFF. DNA of the CDR3: TGTGCCAGCAGCTTAGCGCAGAGGAGTGTGGCTTTCTTT.

This clone was seen only once. V is TRBV28 and J is TRBJ2-3, with D perhaps matching TRBD2 (6 bases). Germline V gives CDR1 MDHEN, CDR2 SYDVKM. This CDR3 comprises 16 residues. Trimming removed 5 bases at V and 1 base at J, with 16 bases between. CDR3 loop: CASSPLGSGRTDTQYF. For the CDR3, the DNA is TGTGCCAGCAGTCCTCTTGGTAGCGGACGCACAGATACGCAGTATTTT.

This chain links TRBV30 with TRBJ1-5; 7 bases fit TRBD1. Per germline, CDR1 GTSNPN and CDR2 SVGIG (reference sequence). CDR3 length: 12 residues. V lost 4 bases to trimming and J lost 4 bases; unmatched junction nucleotides: 1. The DNA of the CDR3 is TGTGCCTGGAACAGGGGTAATCAGCCCCAGCATTTT. Translating it yields CAWNRGNQPQHF. The full variable domain, rest sourced from reference TRBV30 and TRBJ1-5, is SQTIHQWPATLVQPVGSPLSLECTVEGTSNPNLYWYRQAAGRGLQLLFYSVGIGQISSEVPQNLSASRPQDRQFILSSKKLLLSDSGFYLCAWNRGNQPQHFGDGTRLSIL.

This clone was found a few times. The genes are TRBV5-1 and TRBJ1-2; D is unclear. CDR1 and CDR2 from the germline V gene are SGHRS and YFSETQ. This CDR3 spans 12 amino acids. With 0 bases removed from V and 10 bases from J, the gap between germline ends came to 10 bases. The DNA for the CDR3 is TGCGCCAGCAGCTTGGATCAGGTGAACTACACCTTC. This gives the protein CASSLDQVNYTF.

This clone has only one observation. This sequence joins TRBV7-6 and TRBJ2-7; 8 positions agree with TRBD1. Trimming at V came to 0 bases and at J to 3 bases, leaving 1 base not matched to a gene. Germline CDR1 SGHVS, CDR2 FNYEAQ. CDR3 length equals 14 residues. CDR3 in DNA: TGTGCCAGCAGCTTAGCACAGGGGGACTACGAGCAGTACTTC. Its translation: CASSLAQGDYEQYF. The variable domain in full, completed from reference TRBV7-6 and TRBJ2-7, reads GAGVSQSPRYKVTKRGQDVALRCDPISGHVSLYWYRQALGQGPEFLTYFNYEAQQDKSGLPNDRFSAERPEGSISTLTIQRTEQRDSAMYRCASSLAQGDYEQYFGPGTRLTVT.

This clone was observed a single time. The chain joins TRBV28 to TRBJ2-1; TRBD2 matches at 8 bases. The J segment lost 7 bases and the V segment lost 4 bases, leaving 12 bases of the junction unmatched. This CDR3 spans 16 amino acids. Germline assignment: CDR1 MDHEN and CDR2 SYDVKM. The CDR3 reads CASSSPSAGEGNEQFF. The CDR3 DNA follows: TGTGCCAGCAGTTCCCCCTCAGCGGGAGAGGGTAATGAGCAGTTCTTC.

The rearrangement uses TRBV7-9 and TRBJ2-3; 7 nucleotides match TRBD2. V gave up 6 bases and J gave up 5 bases; unmatched junction bases: 2. This CDR3 contains 12 residues. Germline V gene lookup returns CDR1 SEHNR and CDR2 FQNEAQ (reference sequence). The CDR3 DNA reads as TGTGCCAGCAGGGGGAGGGGAGATACGCAGTATTTT. This codes for CASRGRGDTQYF.

The V call is TRBV4-1, the J call TRBJ1-6, with D unresolved. V was pared by 1 base and J by 4 bases, with 11 bases between. CDR1 MGHRA and CDR2 YSYEKL come from the germline V gene. This CDR3 region has 16 residues. CDR3 sequence: CASSQGPFSYNSPLHF. For the CDR3, the DNA is TGCGCCAGCAGCCAAGGTCCGTTCAGTTATAATTCACCCCTCCACTTT.

The rearrangement uses TRBV18 and TRBJ2-3; D possibly corresponds to TRBD1 (6 bases). CDR1 KGHSH and CDR2 LQKENI come from the germline V gene. V lost 3 bases, J lost 5 bases, and 15 bases lay in between. The CDR3 sequence is 15 residues long. This CDR3 reads CASSPRQVRGDTQYF. In DNA form, the CDR3 reads TGTGCCAGCTCACCGAGACAGGTCCGAGGAGATACGCAGTATTTT.

The genes are TRBV5-1 and TRBJ1-2, with 7 bases identical to TRBD1. The CDR3 runs to 14 residues. Trimming at V came to 5 bases and at J to 1 base, leaving 5 bases not matched to a gene. CDR1 and CDR2 (germline): SGHRS, YFSETQ. The CDR3 DNA follows: TGCGCCAGCAGAACAGGGGATAGTAACTATGGCTACACCTTC. Protein product: CASRTGDSNYGYTF. Drawing the rest from reference TRBV5-1 and TRBJ1-2, the complete variable domain is KAGVTQTPRYLIKTRGQQVTLSCSPISGHRSVSWYQQTPGQGLQFLFEYFSETQRNKGNFPGRFSGRQFSNSRSEMNVSTLELGDSALYLCASRTGDSNYGYTFGSGTRLTVV.